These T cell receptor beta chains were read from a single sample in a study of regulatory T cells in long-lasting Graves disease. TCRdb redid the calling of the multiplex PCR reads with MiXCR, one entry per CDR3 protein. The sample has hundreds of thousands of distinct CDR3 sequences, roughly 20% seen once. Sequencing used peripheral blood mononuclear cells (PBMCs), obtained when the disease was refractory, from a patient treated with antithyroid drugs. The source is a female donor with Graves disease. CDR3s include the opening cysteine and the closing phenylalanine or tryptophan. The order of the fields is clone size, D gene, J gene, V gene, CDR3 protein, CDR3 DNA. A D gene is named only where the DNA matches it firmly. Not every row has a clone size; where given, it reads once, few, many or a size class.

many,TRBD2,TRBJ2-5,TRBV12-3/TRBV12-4,CASSLGLAGVRETQYF,TGTGCCAGCAGTTTAGGACTAGCGGGAGTCAGGGAGACCCAGTACTTC
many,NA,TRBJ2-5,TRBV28,CASSFWGLQETQYF,TGTGCCAGCAGTTTTTGGGGTCTTCAAGAGACCCAGTACTTC
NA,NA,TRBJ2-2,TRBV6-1,CASSPSARDTGELFF,TGTGCCAGCTCCCCTAGCGCAAGAGACACCGGGGAGCTGTTTTTT
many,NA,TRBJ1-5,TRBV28,CASSSDRTRGNQPQHF,TGTGCCAGCAGTTCCGACAGGACTAGGGGCAATCAGCCCCAGCATTTT
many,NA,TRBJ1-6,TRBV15,CATSSSDSNNSPLHF,TGTGCCACCAGCAGCTCGGACAGTAATAATTCACCCCTCCACTTT
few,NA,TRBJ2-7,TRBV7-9,CASSSDRDPLGEQYF,TGTGCCAGCAGCTCTGACCGGGACCCACTGGGCGAGCAGTACTTC
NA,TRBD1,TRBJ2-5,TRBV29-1,CSAPTGAETQYF,TGCAGCGCCCCGACAGGGGCAGAGACCCAGTACTTC
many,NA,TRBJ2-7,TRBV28,CASTGPTSYEQYF,TGTGCCAGCACCGGACCCACCTCCTACGAGCAGTACTTC
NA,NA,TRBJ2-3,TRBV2,CASSERLDTSTDTQYF,TGTGCCAGCAGTGAACGGCTAGATACTAGCACAGATACGCAGTATTTT
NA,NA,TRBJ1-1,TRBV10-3,CATTSRRDTEAFF,TGTGCCACCACCTCCCGGCGAGACACTGAAGCTTTCTTT
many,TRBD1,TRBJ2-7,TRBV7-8,CASSLGPGQGANEQYF,TGTGCCAGCAGCTTGGGCCCGGGACAGGGGGCGAATGAGCAGTACTTC
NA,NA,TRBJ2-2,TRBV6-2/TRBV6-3,CASSYSMDSGELFF,TGTGCCAGCAGTTACTCGATGGATTCCGGGGAGCTGTTTTTT
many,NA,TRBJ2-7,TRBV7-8,CASGGTAISYEQYF,TGTGCCAGCGGGGGGACAGCGATCTCCTACGAGCAGTACTTC
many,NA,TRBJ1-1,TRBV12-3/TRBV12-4,CASSRTENTEAFF,TGTGCCAGCAGTCGGACAGAGAACACTGAAGCTTTCTTT
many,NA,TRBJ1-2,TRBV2,CASRPRRSDYGYTF,TGTGCCAGCAGACCGCGGCGCAGTGACTATGGCTACACCTTC
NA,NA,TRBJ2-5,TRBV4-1,CASSPLGEGATQETQYF,TGCGCCAGCAGCCCCCTAGGTGAAGGGGCAACCCAAGAGACCCAGTACTTC
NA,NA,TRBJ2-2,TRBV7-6,CASSSTPEAGELFF,TGTGCCAGCAGCTCAACCCCGGAGGCCGGGGAGCTGTTTTTT
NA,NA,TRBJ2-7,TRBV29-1,CSVGKDTPYEQYF,TGCAGCGTTGGTAAGGACACCCCCTACGAGCAGTACTTC
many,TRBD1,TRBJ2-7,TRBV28,CASSLFRGYEQYF,TGTGCCAGCAGTTTATTCAGGGGGTACGAGCAGTACTTC
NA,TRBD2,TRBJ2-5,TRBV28,CASSIVAGGSETQYF,TGTGCCAGCAGCATCGTAGCGGGAGGTTCGGAGACCCAGTACTTC
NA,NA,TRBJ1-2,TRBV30,CAWTTFGTAYGYTF,TGTGCCTGGACCACTTTTGGGACGGCTTATGGCTACACCTTC
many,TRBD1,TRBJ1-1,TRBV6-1,CASSRPGTGNTEAFF,TGTGCCAGCAGTCGTCCCGGGACAGGGAACACTGAAGCTTTCTTT
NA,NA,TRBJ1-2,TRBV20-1,CSAITGPYGYTF,TGCAGTGCCATCACAGGGCCCTATGGCTACACCTTC